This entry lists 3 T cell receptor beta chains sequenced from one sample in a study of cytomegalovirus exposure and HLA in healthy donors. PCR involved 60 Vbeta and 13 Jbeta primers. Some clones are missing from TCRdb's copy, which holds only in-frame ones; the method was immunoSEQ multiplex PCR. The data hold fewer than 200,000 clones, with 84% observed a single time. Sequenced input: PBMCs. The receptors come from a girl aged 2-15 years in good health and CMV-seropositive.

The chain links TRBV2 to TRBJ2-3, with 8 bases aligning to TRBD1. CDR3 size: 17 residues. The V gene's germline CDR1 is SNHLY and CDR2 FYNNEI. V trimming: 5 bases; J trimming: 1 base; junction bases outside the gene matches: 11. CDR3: CASSRPKQGVGTDTQYF. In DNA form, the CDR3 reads TGTGCCAGCAGTCGGCCAAAACAGGGGGTTGGCACAGATACGCAGTATTTT.

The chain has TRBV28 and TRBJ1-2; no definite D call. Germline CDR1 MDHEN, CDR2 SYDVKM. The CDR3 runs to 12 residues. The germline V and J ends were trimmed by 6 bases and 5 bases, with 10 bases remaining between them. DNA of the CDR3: TGTGCCAGCAGCCTGGAGGGATATGGCTACACCTTC. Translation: CASSLEGYGYTF.

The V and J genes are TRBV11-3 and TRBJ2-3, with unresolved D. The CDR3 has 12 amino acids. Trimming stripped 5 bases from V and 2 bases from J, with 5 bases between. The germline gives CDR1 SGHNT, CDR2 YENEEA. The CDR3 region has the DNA TGTGCCAGCAGCCCAAACACAGATACGCAGTATTTT. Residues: CASSPNTDTQYF. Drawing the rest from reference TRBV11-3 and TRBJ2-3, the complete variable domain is EAGVVQSPRYKIIEKKQPVAFWCNPISGHNTLYWYLQNLGQGPELLIRYENEEAVDDSQLPKDRFSAERLKGVDSTLKIQPAELGDSAVYLCASSPNTDTQYFGPGTRLTVL.